This entry features one T cell receptor beta chain sequence. In the authors' methods: Amplification with reference gene primers provided the estimates of nucleated cell counts. Some clones are missing from TCRdb's copy, which holds only in-frame ones; the method was immunoSEQ multiplex PCR. V, J and clone size are those of that table, while D and trimming were read from the DNA. This table holds some 45,000 clones, 86% found once. The sample comes from a study of blood T cell repertoires in COVID-19. Source material: peripheral blood. The TCR originated in a human donor in a cohort sampled during active COVID-19.

DNA for the CDR3: TGTGCCAGCAGCCCTCTAGCGGGGTCCTACAATGAGCAGTTCTTC. Translation gives CASSPLAGSYNEQFF. The rearrangement joins TRBV14 to TRBJ2-1; the match to TRBD2 covers 9 bases. Germline V CDR1 and CDR2: SGHDN, FVKESK. This CDR3 has 15 residues. Trimming removed 4 bases from V and 1 base from J; junction bases left unmatched: 2.